This T cell receptor beta chain was sequenced during a study of regulatory T cells in long-lasting Graves disease. iRepertoire HTBI primers and Arm-PCR of CDR3 regions built TCR beta libraries. One entry per CDR3 protein results from TCRdb running MiXCR on the multiplex PCR reads. The sample records 450,000 or so distinct CDR3 sequences, 22% being singletons. The germline V and J ends were trimmed by 6 bases and 9 bases, with 20 bases remaining between them. The CDR3 has 15 amino acids. This clonotype came up many times. Indicated time point: persistent/refractory GD, antithyroid drugs over 5 years with positive TRAb. Extracted RNA from PBMCs served as the source of the TCR library.

The V and J genes are TRBV12-3 or TRBV12-4 and TRBJ2-2, with D perhaps TRBD1 (5 bases). The source of this sequence is a female donor with Graves disease. Sequencing used peripheral blood mononuclear cells (PBMCs), obtained when the disease was refractory, from a patient treated with antithyroid drugs. CDR3 residues: CASRPPAGQSRELFF. The CDR3 DNA sequence: TGTGCCAGCAGACCCCCGGCAGGGCAATCAAGGGAGCTGTTTTTT.